Below are 6 T cell receptor beta chains sequenced from a single sample in a study of human T cells and chemical hapten exposure. TCRdb independently ran MiXCR on the RACE reads; one entry per CDR3 protein. The sample carries 300,000 to 450,000 distinct CDR3 sequences, 5.1% recorded once. As to time point: pre-sensitization, week 0. Treatment here: therapeutic diphenylcyclopropenone sensitization with weekly scalp DPC. The source was whole blood, collected in connection with sensitization to the hapten diphenylcyclopropenone (DPC). These receptors all stem from a woman in her forties or fifties with alopecia areata. Some clones in this sample may be carry-over from other donors' samples.

J is TRBJ2-7 and V is TRBV7-9; TRBD1 agrees at 7 bases. CDR1 and CDR2 (germline): SEHNR, FQNEAQ (reference sequence). The CDR3 spans 15 residues. The trim removed 4 bases at V and 7 bases at J, leaving 13 bases unmatched. CDR3 DNA sequence: TGTGCCAGCAGCTCGGAGGACAGGTGGTTGTTTGAGCAGTACTTC. It yields the protein CASSSEDRWLFEQYF.

The chain joins TRBV19 to TRBJ1-5; D ambiguous. The germline V and J ends were trimmed by 6 bases and 3 bases, with 15 bases remaining between them. CDR1 and CDR2 from the germline V gene are LNHDA and SQIVND (reference sequence). The length of the CDR3 is 15 residues. The CDR3 DNA follows: TGTGCCAGTAGCCCGTTTGAGGGATACAATCAGCCCCAGCATTTT. It encodes CASSPFEGYNQPQHF. Variable domain in full (rest from reference TRBV19 and TRBJ1-5): DGGITQSPKYLFRKEGQNVTLSCEQNLNHDAMYWYRQDPGQGLRLIYYSQIVNDFQKGDIAEGYSVSREKKESFPLTVTSAQKNPTAFYLCASSPFEGYNQPQHFGDGTRLSIL.

V and J are TRBV18 and TRBJ1-1; unclear D gene. Per the germline V gene, CDR1 is KGHSH and CDR2 is LQKENI. V lost 4 bases, J lost 1 base, and 7 bases lay in between. The CDR3 length is 13 residues. CDR3 sequence reads: CASSHSKNTEAFF. As DNA, the CDR3 is TGTGCCAGCTCACACAGCAAGAACACTGAAGCTTTCTTT.

This chain joins TRBV28 and TRBJ2-3; 7 nucleotides align to TRBD2. V gave up 8 bases and J gave up 1 base; unmatched junction bases: 6. Per the germline V gene, CDR1 is MDHEN and CDR2 is SYDVKM. The length of the CDR3 is 14 residues. The CDR3 region has the DNA TGTGCCAGCGAGGCTAGCGGTCGCACAGATACGCAGTATTTT. Its translation: CASEASGRTDTQYF.

This clonotype came up many times. The chain recombines TRBV28 with TRBJ2-7, with D maybe TRBD2 (7 bases). CDR1 and CDR2 from the germline V gene are MDHEN and SYDVKM. V was shortened by 8 bases and J by 5 bases, with 22 bases between the two germline ends. The length of the CDR3 is 15 residues. The CDR3 region has the DNA TGTGCCAGCTATGCCCCGGGAAGGGGGGGTAACGAGCAGTACTTC. Its translation is CASYAPGRGGNEQYF.

This clonotype was counted between two and nine times. This rearrangement joins TRBV20-1 to TRBJ1-5; D not resolved. Germline CDR1 and CDR2: DFQATT and SNEGSKA (reference sequence). This CDR3 is 16 amino acids long. V was pared by 0 bases and J by 0 bases, with 12 bases between. As DNA, the CDR3 is TGCAGTGCTAGAGAGTCTGGGCTCCCTAGCAATCAGCCCCAGCATTTT. It codes for CSARESGLPSNQPQHF.